This TCR beta chain was captured by sequencing in a study of metastatic and nonmetastatic thyroid tumors. TCRdb reassembled clones from the PCR reads with MiXCR. The profile covers some 40,000 clones, with roughly 14% appearing a single time and more than 8% taken by the ten largest. Nobody among the patients had been given any treatment before thyroid surgery. This clone appeared many times. The CDR3 has 15 residues. The germline V gene has CDR1 LNHDA and CDR2 SQIVND (reference sequence). V was pared by 10 bases and J by 0 bases, with 6 bases of the junction left unmatched. The specimen was blood. This sequence originates from a female donor with papillary thyroid cancer or a benign thyroid nodule (not recorded which). Some clones in this sample may be carry-over from other donors' samples. The gene calls are TRBV19 and TRBJ1-3; 10 nucleotides match TRBD1. The CDR3 nucleotides are TGTGCCACCCGACAGGGGGCCATCTCTGGAAACACCATATATTTT. Translating gives CATRQGAISGNTIYF.